This T cell receptor beta chain was recovered during a study of blood T cell repertoires in COVID-19. TCRdb's table, derived via immunoSEQ multiplex PCR, lists solely in-frame clones and lacks some. The sample comprises approximately 300,000 clones, roughly 87% of which are singletons, and 1% rests with the top ten. The CDR3 is made up of 17 amino acids. Germline V gene data show CDR1 as LGHDT and CDR2 as YNNKEL (reference sequence). V lost 1 base and J 2 bases, leaving 14 bases between the germline ends. The sample was peripheral blood. The chain couples TRBV3-1 (or the pseudogene TRBV3-2) to TRBJ1-4; no reliable D call. The sequence derives from a man aged 50 to 59 with active or convalescent COVID-19. The CDR3 bases are TGTGCCAGCAGCCAAGTCGGAGGCAGGTCGACTAATGAAAAACTGTTTTTT. Protein: CASSQVGGRSTNEKLFF.